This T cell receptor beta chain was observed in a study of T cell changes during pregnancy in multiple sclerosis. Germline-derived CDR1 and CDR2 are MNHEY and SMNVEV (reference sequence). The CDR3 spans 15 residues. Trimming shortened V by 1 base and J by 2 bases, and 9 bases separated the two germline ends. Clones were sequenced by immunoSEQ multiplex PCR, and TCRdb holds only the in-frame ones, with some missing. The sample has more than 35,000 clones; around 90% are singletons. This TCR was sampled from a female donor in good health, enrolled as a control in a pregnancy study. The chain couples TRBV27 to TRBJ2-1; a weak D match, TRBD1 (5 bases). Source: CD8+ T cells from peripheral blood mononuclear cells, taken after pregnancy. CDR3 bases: TGTGCCAGCAGTTTATTGGGGCTCCCCTACAATGAGCAGTTCTTC. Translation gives CASSLLGLPYNEQFF.